The sequence of this TCR beta chain was determined in a study of blood T cell repertoires in COVID-19. Study as a whole: Material from acute and convalescent COVID-19 was sourced from the United States, Italy and Spain. Sample material is recorded as cDNA or gDNA derived from T cells, B-cell-depleted T cells, or PBMCs.

Methods used by the authors: Amplification of reference gene primers was used by the study to estimate nucleated cell counts. Some clones are missing from TCRdb's copy, which holds only in-frame ones; the method was immunoSEQ multiplex PCR. The V and J calls and the clone size are those of that table, but D and trimming were determined from the DNA. This table holds just over 95,000 clones, over 70% found once. The sequenced material came from peripheral blood. The source is a man in his 60s with acute or convalescent COVID-19.

Here the CDR3 reads CSVDRAWGDTQYF. The DNA for the CDR3 is TGCAGCGTTGACCGGGCCTGGGGCGATACGCAGTATTTT. The V gene is TRBV29-1, the J gene TRBJ2-3; tentative D call: TRBD1 (5 bases). Per the germline V gene, CDR1 is SQVTM and CDR2 is ANQGSEA. Trimming took off 3 bases at V and 6 bases at J, with 13 bases between the two ends. The CDR3 runs 13 residues.